This T cell receptor beta chain was sequenced during a study of blood T cell repertoires in COVID-19. About the research overall: In each case, the material was cDNA or gDNA derived from T cells, B-cell-depleted T cells, or PBMCs.

This CDR3 spans 20 amino acids. Germline loops: CDR1 SGHRS, CDR2 YFSETQ. V lost 0 bases, J lost 3 bases, and 27 bases lay in between. The table came from immunoSEQ multiplex PCR; TCRdb's copy has only in-frame clones and leaves some out. The sample carries just over 300,000 clones, about nine tenths recorded once. The cohort comprised adults aged roughly 18 to 100 years residing in some 24 US areas. Participant-reported clinical history was the basis for cohort assignment. The chain links TRBV5-1 to TRBJ2-5; D might be TRBD2 (6 bases). The material sequenced was PBMCs or T cells enriched from blood (not recorded which). The origin of this receptor is a man aged 25 to 45 who had recovered from COVID-19. The CDR3 DNA follows: TGCGCCAGCAGCTTGGGGCGGTTTCGGAACAATGCGGGGCTAAAAGAGACCCAGTACTTC. This gives the protein CASSLGRFRNNAGLKETQYF.